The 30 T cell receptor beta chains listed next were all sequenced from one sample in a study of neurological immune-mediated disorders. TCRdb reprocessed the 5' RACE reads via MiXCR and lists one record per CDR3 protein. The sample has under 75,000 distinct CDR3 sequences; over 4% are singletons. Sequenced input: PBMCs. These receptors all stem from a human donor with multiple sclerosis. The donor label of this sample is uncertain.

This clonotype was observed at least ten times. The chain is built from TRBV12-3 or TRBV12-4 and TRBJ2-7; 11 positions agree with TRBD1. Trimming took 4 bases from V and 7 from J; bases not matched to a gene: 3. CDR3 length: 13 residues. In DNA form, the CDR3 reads TGTGCCAGCAGTTACGGGACAGGGGGTGAGCAGTACTTC. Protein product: CASSYGTGGEQYF.

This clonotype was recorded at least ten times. The CDR3 reads CSARGGGLGYTF. The CDR3 region has the DNA TGCAGTGCTAGAGGGGGGGGGCTGGGGTACACCTTC. The chain couples TRBV20-1 to TRBJ1-2, with D perhaps matching TRBD1 (6 bases). CDR1 and CDR2 from the germline V gene are DFQATT and SNEGSKA (reference sequence). The CDR3 loop spans 12 amino acids. V lost 1 base, J lost 11 bases, and 14 bases lay in between.

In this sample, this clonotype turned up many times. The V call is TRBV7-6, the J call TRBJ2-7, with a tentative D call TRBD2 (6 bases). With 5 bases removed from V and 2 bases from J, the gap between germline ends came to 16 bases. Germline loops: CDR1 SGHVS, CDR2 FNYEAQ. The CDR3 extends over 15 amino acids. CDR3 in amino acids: CASSPPLAPAYEQYF. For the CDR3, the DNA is TGTGCCAGCAGCCCACCCCTAGCGCCGGCCTACGAGCAGTACTTC.

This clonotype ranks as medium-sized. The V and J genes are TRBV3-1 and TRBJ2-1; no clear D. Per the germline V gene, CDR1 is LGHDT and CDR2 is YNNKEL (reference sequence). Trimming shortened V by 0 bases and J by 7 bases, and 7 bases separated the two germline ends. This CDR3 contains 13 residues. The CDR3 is CASSQDVDNEQFF. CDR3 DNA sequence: TGTGCCAGCAGCCAAGATGTGGATAATGAGCAGTTCTTC.

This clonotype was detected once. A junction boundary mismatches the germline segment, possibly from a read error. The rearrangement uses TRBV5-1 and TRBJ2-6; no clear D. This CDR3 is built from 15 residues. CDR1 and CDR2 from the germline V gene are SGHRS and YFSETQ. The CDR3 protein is CASSYYGGGANVLTF. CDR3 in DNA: TGCGCCAGTAGCTACTACGGCGGAGGGGCCAACGTCCTGACTTTC.

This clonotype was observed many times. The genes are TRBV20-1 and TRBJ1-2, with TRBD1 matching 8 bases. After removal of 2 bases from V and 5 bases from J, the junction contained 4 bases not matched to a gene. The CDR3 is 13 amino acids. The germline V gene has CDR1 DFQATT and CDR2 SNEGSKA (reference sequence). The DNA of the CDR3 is TGCAGTGCTAGACAGGGGGCGCGGTATGGCTACACCTTC. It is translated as CSARQGARYGYTF.

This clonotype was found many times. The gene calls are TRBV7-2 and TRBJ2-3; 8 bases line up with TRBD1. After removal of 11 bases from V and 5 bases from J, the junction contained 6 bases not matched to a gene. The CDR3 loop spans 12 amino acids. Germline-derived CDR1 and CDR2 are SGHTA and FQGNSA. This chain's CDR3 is CAQGAGKDTQYF. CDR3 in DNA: TGTGCCCAGGGGGCTGGTAAAGATACGCAGTATTTT.

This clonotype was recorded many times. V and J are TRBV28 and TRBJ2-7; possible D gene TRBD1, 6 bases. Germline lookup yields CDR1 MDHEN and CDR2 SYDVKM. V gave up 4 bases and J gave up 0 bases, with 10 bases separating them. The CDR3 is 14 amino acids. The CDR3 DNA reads TGTGCCAGCAGTTCTCCGGGACACTCCTACGAGCAGTACTTC. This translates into CASSSPGHSYEQYF.

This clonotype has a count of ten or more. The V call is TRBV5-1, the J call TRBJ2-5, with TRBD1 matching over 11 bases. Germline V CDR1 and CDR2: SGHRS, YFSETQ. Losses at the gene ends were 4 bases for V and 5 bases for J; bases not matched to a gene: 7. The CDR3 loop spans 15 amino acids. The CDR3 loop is CASSIGQGAMETQYF. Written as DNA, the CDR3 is TGCGCCAGCAGCATCGGACAGGGGGCGATGGAGACCCAGTACTTC. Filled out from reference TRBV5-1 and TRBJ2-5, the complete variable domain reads KAGVTQTPRYLIKTRGQQVTLSCSPISGHRSVSWYQQTPGQGLQFLFEYFSETQRNKGNFPGRFSGRQFSNSRSEMNVSTLELGDSALYLCASSIGQGAMETQYFGPGTRLLVL.

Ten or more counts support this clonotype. The CDR3 loop is CASSTLDSLSTDTQYF. CDR3 in DNA: TGCGCCAGCAGCACTCTAGACTCGCTCAGCACAGATACGCAGTATTTT. The chain carries TRBV5-1 and TRBJ2-3, with unresolved D. The CDR3 has 16 amino acids. Deletions cut 4 bases from V and 0 bases from J, with 15 bases between. Germline lookup yields CDR1 SGHRS and CDR2 YFSETQ.

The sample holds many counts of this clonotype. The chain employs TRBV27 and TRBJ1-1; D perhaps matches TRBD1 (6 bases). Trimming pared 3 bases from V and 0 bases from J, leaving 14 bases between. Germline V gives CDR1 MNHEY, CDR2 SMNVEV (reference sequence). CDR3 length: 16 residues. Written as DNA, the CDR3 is TGTGCCAGCAGTTTGGCCCGGGACACACTGAACACTGAAGCTTTCTTT. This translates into CASSLARDTLNTEAFF.

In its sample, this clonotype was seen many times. The CDR3 DNA sequence: TGTGCCAGCAGCGTAGAACCCAATATCCACACAGATACGCAGTATTTT. As protein: CASSVEPNIHTDTQYF. V gene TRBV9 combines with J gene TRBJ2-3; the D is unclear. The CDR3 extends over 16 amino acids. Trimming took off 0 bases at V and 2 bases at J, with 13 bases between the two ends. CDR1 is SGDLS, CDR2 YYNGEE, per germline.

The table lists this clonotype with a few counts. As DNA, the CDR3 is TGTGCCAGCAGCCCAGGACTAGCGGCCTACGAGCAGTACTTC. Residues: CASSPGLAAYEQYF. This rearrangement joins TRBV3-1 to TRBJ2-7; 10 nucleotides line up with TRBD2. Germline CDR1 reads LGHDT; CDR2 reads YNNKEL (reference sequence). Unmatched junction bases numbered 2, after V lost 4 bases and J lost 2 bases. This CDR3 region has 14 residues.

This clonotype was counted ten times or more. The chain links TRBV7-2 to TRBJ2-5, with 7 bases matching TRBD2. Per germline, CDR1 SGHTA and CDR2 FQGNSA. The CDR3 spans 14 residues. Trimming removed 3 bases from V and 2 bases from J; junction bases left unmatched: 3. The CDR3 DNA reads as TGTGCCAGCAGCTTCCAGCGGGGTCAAGAGACCCAGTACTTC. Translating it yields CASSFQRGQETQYF.

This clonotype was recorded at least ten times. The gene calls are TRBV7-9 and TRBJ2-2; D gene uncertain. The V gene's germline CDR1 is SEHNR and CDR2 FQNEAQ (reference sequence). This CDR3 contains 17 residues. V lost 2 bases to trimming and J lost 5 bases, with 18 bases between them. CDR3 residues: CASSLSARHLQTGELFF. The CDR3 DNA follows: TGTGCCAGCAGCTTATCCGCGCGACACCTTCAAACCGGGGAGCTGTTTTTT.

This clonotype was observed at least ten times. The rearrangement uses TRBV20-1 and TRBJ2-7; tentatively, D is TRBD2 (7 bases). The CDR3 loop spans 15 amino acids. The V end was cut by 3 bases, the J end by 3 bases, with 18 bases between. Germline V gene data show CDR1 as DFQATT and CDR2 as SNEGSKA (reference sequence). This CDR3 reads CSARGGGGANYEQYF. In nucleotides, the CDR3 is TGCAGTGCTAGGGGGGGCGGGGGTGCGAACTACGAGCAGTACTTC.

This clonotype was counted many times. CDR3 residues: CATSRGGIWPKANYGYTF. The CDR3 DNA reads TGTGCCACCAGCAGAGGGGGAATTTGGCCCAAAGCTAACTATGGCTACACCTTC. The rearrangement joins TRBV15 to TRBJ1-2; D unresolved. The germline CDR1 and CDR2 sequences are LNHNV and YYDKDF (reference sequence). Between the trimmed V and J ends, which lost 1 base and 0 bases, there was a span of 18 bases. This CDR3 region has 18 residues.

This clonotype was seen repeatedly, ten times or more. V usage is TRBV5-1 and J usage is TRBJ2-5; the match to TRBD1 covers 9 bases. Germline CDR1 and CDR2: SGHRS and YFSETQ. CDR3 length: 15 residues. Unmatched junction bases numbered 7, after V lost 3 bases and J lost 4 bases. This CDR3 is CASSSTGGSGETQYF. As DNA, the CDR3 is TGCGCCAGCAGCTCGACAGGGGGTTCCGGAGAGACCCAGTACTTC.

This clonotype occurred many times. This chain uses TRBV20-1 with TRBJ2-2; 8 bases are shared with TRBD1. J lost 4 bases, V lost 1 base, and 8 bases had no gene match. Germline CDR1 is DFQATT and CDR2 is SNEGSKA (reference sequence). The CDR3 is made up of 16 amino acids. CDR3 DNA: TGCAGTGCTAGAGTGGTCAGGGGGCCGGGCACCGGGGAGCTGTTTTTT. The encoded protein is CSARVVRGPGTGELFF.

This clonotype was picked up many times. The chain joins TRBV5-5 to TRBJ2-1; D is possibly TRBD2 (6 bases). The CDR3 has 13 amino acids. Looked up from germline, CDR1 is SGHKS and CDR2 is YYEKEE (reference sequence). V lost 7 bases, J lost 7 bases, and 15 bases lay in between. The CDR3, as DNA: TGTGCCAGCCTAAGGATGGCGGGGAATGAGCAGTTCTTC. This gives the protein CASLRMAGNEQFF.

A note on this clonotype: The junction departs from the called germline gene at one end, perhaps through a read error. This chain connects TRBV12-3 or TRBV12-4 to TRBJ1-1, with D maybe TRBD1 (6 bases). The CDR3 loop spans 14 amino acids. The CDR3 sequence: CASRNLRRDTEPLF. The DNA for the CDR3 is TGTGCCAGCAGGAACCTCAGAAGGGACACTGAACCTCTCTTT.

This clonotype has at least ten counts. CDR3 sequence reads: CASSLTTGSLNTEAFF. CDR3 sequence (DNA): TGCGCCAGCAGCTTGACGACAGGGTCATTGAACACTGAAGCTTTCTTT. The gene calls are TRBV5-1 and TRBJ1-1, with 7 nucleotides matching TRBD1. This CDR3 region has 16 residues. Trimming removed 1 base from V and 0 bases from J; junction bases left unmatched: 6. The V gene's germline CDR1 is SGHRS and CDR2 YFSETQ.

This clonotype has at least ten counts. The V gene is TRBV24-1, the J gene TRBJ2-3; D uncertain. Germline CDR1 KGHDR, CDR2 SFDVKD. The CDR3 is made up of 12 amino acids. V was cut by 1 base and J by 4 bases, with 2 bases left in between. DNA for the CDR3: TGTGCCACCAGTGATTTAGCAGATACGCAGTATTTT. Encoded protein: CATSDLADTQYF.

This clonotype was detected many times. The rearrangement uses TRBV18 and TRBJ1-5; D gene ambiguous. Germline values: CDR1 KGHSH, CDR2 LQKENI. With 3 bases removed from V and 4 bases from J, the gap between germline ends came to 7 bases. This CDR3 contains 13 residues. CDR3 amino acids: CASSPSQNQPQHF. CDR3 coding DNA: TGTGCCAGCTCACCCTCCCAGAATCAGCCCCAGCATTTT.

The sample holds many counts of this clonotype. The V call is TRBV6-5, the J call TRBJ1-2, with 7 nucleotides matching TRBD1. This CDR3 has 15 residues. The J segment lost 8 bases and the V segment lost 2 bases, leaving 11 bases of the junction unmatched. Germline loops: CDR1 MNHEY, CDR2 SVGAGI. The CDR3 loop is CASSYLQGNVGGYTF. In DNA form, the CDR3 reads TGTGCCAGCAGTTACCTACAGGGGAATGTAGGCGGCTACACCTTC.

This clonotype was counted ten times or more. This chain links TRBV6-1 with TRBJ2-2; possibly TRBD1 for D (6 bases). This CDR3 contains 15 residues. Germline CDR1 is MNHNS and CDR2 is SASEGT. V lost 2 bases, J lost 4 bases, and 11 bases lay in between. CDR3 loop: CASSENAGATGELFF. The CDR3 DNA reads TGTGCCAGCAGTGAAAACGCAGGGGCCACCGGGGAGCTGTTTTTT.

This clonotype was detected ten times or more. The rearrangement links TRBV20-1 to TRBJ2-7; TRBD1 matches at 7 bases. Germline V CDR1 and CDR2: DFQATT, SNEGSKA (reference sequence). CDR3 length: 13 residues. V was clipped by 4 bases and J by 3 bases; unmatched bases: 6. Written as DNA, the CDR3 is TGCAGTGCTAAATACGGGACAGACTACGAGCAGTACTTC. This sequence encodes CSAKYGTDYEQYF.

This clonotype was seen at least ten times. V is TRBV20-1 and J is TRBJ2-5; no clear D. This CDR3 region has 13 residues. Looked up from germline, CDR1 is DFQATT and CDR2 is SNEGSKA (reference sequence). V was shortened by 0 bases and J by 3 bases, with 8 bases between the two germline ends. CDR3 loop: CSARENAEETQYF. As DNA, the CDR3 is TGCAGTGCTAGAGAAAACGCTGAAGAGACCCAGTACTTC.

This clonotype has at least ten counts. CDR3 sequence: CASSQAWSRGTEAFF. DNA for the CDR3: TGTGCCAGCAGCCAAGCATGGTCTCGGGGCACTGAAGCTTTCTTT. This chain connects TRBV3-1 to TRBJ1-1; no clear D gene. Germline CDR1 LGHDT, CDR2 YNNKEL (reference sequence). V was shortened by 1 base and J by 4 bases, with 13 bases between the two germline ends. This CDR3 comprises 15 residues.

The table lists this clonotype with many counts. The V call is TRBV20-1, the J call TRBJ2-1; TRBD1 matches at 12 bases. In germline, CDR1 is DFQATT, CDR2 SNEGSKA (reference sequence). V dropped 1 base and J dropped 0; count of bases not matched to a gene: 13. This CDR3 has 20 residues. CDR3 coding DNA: TGCAGTGCTAGAGGGCGGGACAGGGGGCTCGATTGGAGCTCCTACAATGAGCAGTTCTTC. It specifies CSARGRDRGLDWSSYNEQFF.